A selection of T cell receptor beta chains follows, all from one sample in a study of blood T cell repertoires in COVID-19. Sequenced by immunoSEQ multiplex PCR; TCRdb stores in-frame clones only, minus some. The top ten clones hold more than 25% of a sample with roughly 140,000 clones, approximately 90% of them seen once. Sequenced material: peripheral blood. All receptors come from a human donor in a cohort sampled during active COVID-19. Each CDR3 is given with its conserved first and last residue. A D gene is named only where the DNA matches it firmly. Clone sizes are given selectively: once, few, many, or a class where the clone is expanded.

v_gene	d_gene	abundance	j_gene	CDR3aa	CDR3nt
TRBV7-2	TRBD2	NA	TRBJ2-3	CASSQTSGGFTDTQYF	TGTGCCAGCAGCCAAACTAGCGGGGGCTTCACGGATACGCAGTATTTT
TRBV19	NA	NA	TRBJ2-1	CASTGYNEQFF	TGTGCCAGTACCGGGTACAATGAGCAGTTCTTC
TRBV7-9	NA	NA	TRBJ2-5	CASSSGQIQETQYF	TGTGCCAGCAGCTCAGGACAGATCCAAGAGACCCAGTACTTC
TRBV12-3/TRBV12-4	NA	NA	TRBJ2-3	CASSFRGTDTQYF	TGTGCCAGCAGTTTCAGGGGTACAGATACGCAGTATTTT
TRBV5-1	TRBD2	NA	TRBJ2-1	CASSFPTSGGGNEQFF	TGCGCCAGCAGCTTCCCGACTAGCGGGGGGGGGAATGAGCAGTTCTTC
TRBV6-5	NA	NA	TRBJ2-1	CASSYSRAGGYNEQFF	TGTGCCAGCAGTTACTCGCGGGCAGGGGGGTATAATGAGCAGTTCTTC
TRBV2	TRBD1	NA	TRBJ1-5	CASSEGTGRPQHF	TGTGCCAGCAGTGAAGGGACAGGGCGGCCCCAGCATTTT
TRBV5-4	NA	NA	TRBJ2-5	CASSLNRVEGQETQYF	TGTGCCAGCAGCTTGAACCGGGTAGAGGGCCAAGAGACCCAGTACTTC
TRBV6-1	NA	few	TRBJ1-4	CASSESPGRVTNEKLFF	TGTGCCAGCAGTGAAAGTCCGGGCAGGGTAACTAATGAAAAACTGTTTTTT
TRBV9	NA	few	TRBJ2-2	CASSVQAAAKYTGELFF	TGTGCCAGCAGCGTACAGGCAGCGGCCAAGTACACCGGGGAGCTGTTTTTT
TRBV6-5	NA	NA	TRBJ1-1	CASSYSGAAEAFF	TGTGCCAGCAGTTACTCTGGAGCCGCTGAAGCTTTCTTT
TRBV9	NA	NA	TRBJ2-5	CASSVEEGIGETQYF	TGTGCCAGCAGCGTAGAGGAGGGTATAGGTGAGACCCAGTACTTC
TRBV5-1	NA	NA	TRBJ1-4	CASSSDSPTNEKLFF	TGCGCCAGCAGCTCTGACAGTCCAACTAATGAAAAACTGTTTTTT
TRBV7-6	NA	NA	TRBJ2-5	CASSPPAGGETQYF	TGTGCCAGCAGCCCGCCCGCCGGGGGAGAGACCCAGTACTTC
TRBV6-6	NA	NA	TRBJ2-3	CASSYSWDTQYF	TGTGCCAGCAGTTACAGCTGGGATACGCAGTATTTT